Presented here are 6 T cell receptor beta chains from one specimen sequenced in a study of CD8 T cells in ankylosing spondylitis. A single record per CDR3 protein comes from TCRdb applying MiXCR to the 5' RACE reads. In the table there are around 340,000 distinct CDR3 sequences, roughly 14% of which are singletons. The sequenced sample was blood, either unsorted or a sorted T cell fraction (not recorded which). These receptors all stem from a male donor with ankylosing spondylitis or in good health (not recorded which).

The chain carries TRBV12-3 or TRBV12-4 and TRBJ2-1, with no clear D. The V end lost 7 bases, the J end lost 5 bases, and 18 bases lay between the germline ends. CDR3 length equals 15 residues. The CDR3 protein is CASITSQGWDNEQFF. As DNA, the CDR3 is TGTGCCAGCATCACCAGCCAAGGGTGGGACAATGAGCAGTTCTTC.

The chain has TRBV27 and TRBJ2-7; 10 bases map to TRBD2. J lost 6 bases, V lost 5 bases, and 7 bases had no gene match. Per the germline V gene, CDR1 is MNHEY and CDR2 is SMNVEV (reference sequence). The CDR3 sequence is 14 residues long. DNA for the CDR3: TGTGCCAGCAGTATTATAGCGGGGGGTGCCGAGCAGTACTTC. This codes for CASSIIAGGAEQYF.

This clonotype was seen ten or more times. This chain joins TRBV4-2 and TRBJ2-5, with 10 bases that match TRBD2. This CDR3 spans 15 amino acids. CDR1 is LGHNA and CDR2 is YNFKEQ in the germline V gene. V lost 0 bases to trimming and J lost 4 bases; unmatched junction nucleotides: 2. CDR3 residues: CASSQEAGGPETQYF. CDR3 DNA: TGTGCCAGCAGCCAAGAAGCGGGGGGGCCAGAGACCCAGTACTTC.

This clonotype was counted many times. V gene TRBV7-2 combines with J gene TRBJ2-5; TRBD2 matches 9 bases. Germline trimming cut 5 bases from V and 5 bases from J; bases unmatched to any gene: 9. Germline V gives CDR1 SGHTA, CDR2 FQGNSA. The CDR3 has 15 amino acids. CDR3 bases: TGTGCCAGCAGCCTAACGGGACTAGCTGGCGAGACCCAGTACTTC. It translates to CASSLTGLAGETQYF.

This clonotype came up a few times. The CDR3 nucleotides are TGCAGTGCTCGGGCCTTACTTGGAGTAAACACCATATATTTT. Amino acid sequence: CSARALLGVNTIYF. The chain employs TRBV20-1 and TRBJ1-3; D not certain. CDR1 and CDR2 from the germline V gene are DFQATT and SNEGSKA (reference sequence). The CDR3 contains 14 residues. Trimming left V 5 bases short and J 6 bases short, with 17 bases between.

This clonotype was counted only a few times. The chain carries TRBV7-7 and TRBJ1-2; 8 bases map to TRBD1. CDR3 length equals 14 residues. V lost 11 bases to trimming and J lost 4 bases; unmatched junction nucleotides: 12. Germline V gene lookup returns CDR1 SSHAT and CDR2 FNYEAQ (reference sequence). CDR3 DNA: TGTGCCTTTCCCAACAGGGGGTACGGCTATGGCTACACCTTC. Translating gives CAFPNRGYGYGYTF.